Presented here are 5 T cell receptor beta chains from one specimen sequenced in a study of blood T cell repertoires in COVID-19. Sequenced by immunoSEQ multiplex PCR; TCRdb stores in-frame clones only, minus some. The data show around 150,000 clones, about 85% seen once. The sample was peripheral blood. The receptor source for this set is a human donor with acute or convalescent COVID-19. The donor label of this sample is uncertain.

This clone came up once. The V call is TRBV18, the J call TRBJ1-5; D call uncertain. The CDR3 is 14 amino acids. Germline loops: CDR1 KGHSH, CDR2 LQKENI. V lost 3 bases, J lost 4 bases, and 10 bases lay in between. Here the CDR3 DNA reads TGTGCCAGCTCACCGCAGACGGGAAATCAGCCCCAGCATTTT. The encoded protein is CASSPQTGNQPQHF. The full variable domain, in which reference TRBV18 and TRBJ1-5 provide the parts outside the CDR3, is NAGVMQNPRHLVRRRGQEARLRCSPMKGHSHVYWYRQLPEEGLKFMVYLQKENIIDESGMPKERFSAEFPKEGPSILRIQQVVRGDSAAYFCASSPQTGNQPQHFGDGTRLSIL.

The CDR3 spells CASETSAGLKNIQYF. CDR3 bases: TGTGCCAGCGAAACCTCGGCGGGGTTGAAAAACATTCAGTACTTC. The rearrangement links TRBV28 to TRBJ2-4; the D gene is possibly TRBD2 (6 bases). The CDR3 has 15 residues. V lost 8 bases and J 4 bases, leaving 18 bases between the germline ends. In germline, CDR1 is MDHEN, CDR2 SYDVKM.

The gene calls are TRBV11-3 and TRBJ2-5; the match to TRBD1 covers 8 bases. The CDR3 is 15 amino acids. The V and J ends lost 5 bases and 4 bases, in that order; junction bases with no gene match: 9. Germline lookup yields CDR1 SGHNT and CDR2 YENEEA. The CDR3 protein is CASSLGQGGGETQYF. The CDR3 DNA is TGTGCCAGCAGCCTCGGACAGGGAGGTGGAGAGACCCAGTACTTC.

This clone occurred many times. J is TRBJ1-2 and V is TRBV4-1; tentative D call: TRBD1 (6 bases). The CDR3 length is 15 residues. In germline, CDR1 is MGHRA, CDR2 YSYEKL. V was pared by 0 bases and J by 5 bases, with 13 bases between. DNA of the CDR3: TGCGCCAGCAGCCAAGATGGCGGCAGGGGTTATGGCTACACCTTC. Protein sequence: CASSQDGGRGYGYTF.

The rearrangement uses TRBV5-1 and TRBJ1-4; 7 bases agree with TRBD1. CDR1 is SGHRS and CDR2 is YFSETQ in the germline V gene. After removal of 4 bases from V and 8 bases from J, the junction contained 8 bases not matched to a gene. The CDR3 is 14 residues long. The CDR3 sequence: CASSVTGKGEKLFF. The CDR3 DNA sequence: TGCGCCAGCAGCGTGACAGGGAAAGGCGAAAAACTGTTTTTT.